This TCR beta chain derives from a study of breast tumors, draining lymph nodes, adjacent tissues. In TCRdb, the multiplex PCR reads were re-called with MiXCR into one record per CDR3 protein. The table includes some 230,000 distinct CDR3 sequences, nearly 35% detected once. Breast cancer patients provided tissue from their axillary draining lymph nodes. This CDR3 region has 16 residues. Germline CDR1 LGHDT, CDR2 YNNKEL (reference sequence). Trimming shortened V by 3 bases and J by 0 bases, and 12 bases separated the two germline ends. The sequenced sample consisted of axillary lymph node tissue. The receptor was derived from a female donor with breast cancer. Some clones in this sample may be carry-over from other donors' samples. The chain carries TRBV3-1 and TRBJ1-3; D is uncertain. The CDR3 region is CASSHRESSSGNTIYF. The CDR3, as DNA: TGTGCCAGCAGCCACCGGGAGAGCTCCTCTGGAAACACCATATATTTT.